This paragraph covers one T cell receptor beta chain sequence. It lacks a known antigen. From each donor, a roughly 2.6 ml peripheral blood sample was collected into PAXgene tubes and stored at -80 degrees C. Without any T cell sorting, total RNA was extracted from whole blood using the PAXgene blood miRNA kit on an automated QIAcube. Peripheral blood from monozygotic twin pairs, either concordant or discordant for inflammatory bowel disease, underwent deep TCRalpha and TCRbeta repertoire profiling that used unique molecular barcoding. Smoking habits were recorded for all twin pairs, and each individual was classified as a current, former or never smoker. This record comes from a study of monozygotic twins with inflammatory bowel disease (dated by TCRdb to about 2019). A note on the overall study: A total of 28 monozygotic twin pairs were included in the full study, comprising nine German pairs (four IBD-concordant, five IBD-discordant) and 19 IBD-discordant Danish pairs. Within discordant pairs, disease-associated traits were sought mainly by comparing IBD patients with their genetically identical healthy co-twins. Each individual had, on average, about 151 000 unique TCRalpha sequences and 181 000 unique TCRbeta sequences available for analysis. Points the paper makes about the study in general: The results gave no support for a single strong signal or clonotype linked to IBD. Differing immunosuppressive treatments among patients may have added background noise and inter-individual variability to the repertoires. Distinction between different T cell subtypes could not be achieved in the analysis. Compared with healthy twins, IBD patients had fewer clonotypes in common with other individuals, a difference most pronounced in patients showing signs of disease activity. No difference in repertoire similarity was observed between concordant and discordant twins, possibly owing to limited statistical power. A decrease in TCRbeta repertoire diversity, as measured by inverse Simpson index, was observed in IBD patients compared with their healthy co-twins.

Based on the germline V gene, the CDR1 and CDR2 sequences are SGHTA and FQGTGA. From the cysteine through the phenylalanine, the CDR3 covers 14 amino acids. DNA was not recorded. The library was built by means of 5' RACE. Each TCR library was prepared from around 3.5 ug of total RNA. For each sample, cDNA synthesis with SMARTScribe reverse transcriptase was split into eight separate reactions. During cDNA synthesis, template switching was used to introduce unique molecular identifiers that contained a 6-nucleotide sample barcode. Two nested PCRs of approximately 16 and 9 cycles amplified the TCRalpha and TCRbeta cDNA, and bead purification followed each PCR. Before amplification, the cDNA was both treated with uracil DNA-glycosylase and purified with the QIAquick PCR purification kit. The second PCR added Illumina TruSeq-compatible adapters along with sample-specific barcodes. Library quality and concentration were checked on TapeStation and Qubit, and libraries were pooled at around 4.9 ng each. Pooled libraries were sequenced on an Illumina HiSeq2500 single-index Rapid Run with 2 x 100 bp reads and custom sequencing primers. The published analysis was carried out like this. UMI-based consensus assembly with MiGEC version 1.2.6 was used to correct PCR and sequencing errors. MiXCR version 2.1.1 was used for V(D)J alignment, clonotype assembly and CDR3 extraction. To normalise gene usage, clonotype sharing and MAIT/NKT TCR abundance, the analysis used the top 1000, 10 000 and 20 000 clonotypes per sample. Diversity was computed as the inverse Simpson index with the vegan R package after downsampling to 27 000 UMIs. Paired Mann-Whitney U tests were applied to discordant twin pairs, with Benjamini-Hochberg correction for multiple testing. TCRdb reprocessed the reads, and each CDR3 protein sequence is entered once, without DNA. TCRdb, not the authors, supplied the V and J calls. Per the sample table, the count is roughly 320,000 distinct CDR3 sequences. Over 5% of the sample goes to the ten largest clones.

This receptor was identified in a human donor with ulcerative colitis or Crohn's disease, or a healthy co-twin of an affected twin (not recorded which). This chain joins TRBV7-3 to TRBJ2-7; with no DNA, the TCRdb D assignment of TRBD1 cannot be verified. The sample comprised blood. The CDR3 corresponds to CASSTGTGRYEQYF.